Given below is one TCR beta chain in context. The antigen is not known. This entry is derived from a study of T cell responses to AZD1222 COVID-19 vaccine. Study-wide results and caveats: CD4 TCRs linked to vaccination spanned spike, dominating at 160-218 and 743-854. Among the donors, most were white British and more were female, and clonal diversity was possibly underestimated.

This table comes from immunoSEQ multiplex PCR, and its TCRdb copy is limited to in-frame clones, with some not included. Seen here are 95,000 to 150,000 clones, roughly nine tenths observed once, and the top ten hold about 3%. The CDR3 contains 19 residues. The sample here was peripheral blood, taken on day 0 of AZD1222 vaccination. The genes are TRBV21-1 and TRBJ2-1; TRBD2 reflects the table's D call only, with no check against the DNA. TRBV21-1 is a known pseudogene. This TCR derives from an adult in good health. The CDR3 coding sequence is TGTGCCAGCAGCAAACGGGGGGGGCCTAGCGGGATATTCCGGGGTGAGCAGTTCTTC. Protein sequence: CASSKRGGPSGIFRGEQFF.